This section outlines one T cell receptor beta chain sequence together with its context. The data originate from a study of blood T cell repertoires in COVID-19. Overall study context: Spain, Italy and the United States supplied samples that represented acute and convalescent COVID-19.

Original data processing: Counts of nucleated cells, estimated from reference gene primer amplification, were obtained. Sequencing used immunoSEQ multiplex PCR; TCRdb keeps in-frame clones, though not all of them. That table gives V, J and clone size, and the DNA gave D and trimming. Among some 250,000 clones, 70% to 90% were seen once, and the ten largest hold under 9%. CDR3 length: 15 residues. Germline CDR1 and CDR2: LNHDA and SQIVND (reference sequence). Trimming removed 6 bases at V and 6 bases at J, with 20 bases between. The sample comprised peripheral blood. The gene calls are TRBV19 and TRBJ1-1; D might be TRBD1 (6 bases). The source of this sequence is a woman between 65 and 79 years old with active or convalescent COVID-19. This CDR3 reads CASSLGLSGDPEAFF. The CDR3 DNA reads as TGTGCCAGTAGCCTCGGACTCTCAGGGGACCCTGAAGCTTTCTTT.